Below, 24 T cell receptor beta chains from the same sample are listed, as sequenced in a study of vaccination effects on CD4 cells after COVID-19. These TCRs are of unknown antigen specificity. Only in-frame clones appear in the TCRdb table, and some are missing; sequencing was by immunoSEQ multiplex PCR. Of fewer than 85,000 clones in the sample, 60% to 85% were seen once. Viral peptide pools were used in the ViraFEST assay to expand antigen-specific CD4+ T cells, and sequencing came afterward. Following 10 days of culture, CD4+ T cells were isolated. Nucleocapsid antibodies were negative in the vaccine recipients, who had never had SARS-CoV-2 infection. This specimen consisted of CD4+ T cells from PBMCs cultured with SARS-CoV-2 spike peptides, obtained before COVID-19 vaccination. The receptors originated from a human donor who received a COVID-19 vaccine.

This chain uses TRBV9 with TRBJ2-1; 9 bases line up with TRBD2. This CDR3 has 13 residues. Losses at the gene ends were 0 bases for V and 15 bases for J; bases not matched to a gene: 7. Looked up from germline, CDR1 is SGDLS and CDR2 is YYNGEE. The CDR3: CASSVEVAGVLFF. For the CDR3, the DNA is TGTGCCAGCAGCGTAGAGGTAGCGGGGGTTCTGTTCTTC. Full variable domain (remainder filled in from reference TRBV9 and TRBJ2-1): DSGVTQTPKHLITATGQRVTLRCSPRSGDLSVYWYQQSLDQGLQFLIQYYNGEERAKGNILERFSAQQFPDLHSELNLSSLELGDSALYFCASSVEVAGVLFFGPGTRLTVL.

The V and J genes are TRBV7-2 and TRBJ1-1, with D possibly matching TRBD1 (6 bases). The germline V gene encodes CDR1 SGHTA and CDR2 FQGNSA. Deletions cut 0 bases from V and 5 bases from J, with 22 bases between. This CDR3 has 18 residues. This chain's CDR3 is CASSLAQWDTLPRTEAFF. For the CDR3, the DNA is TGTGCCAGCAGCTTAGCGCAGTGGGACACTCTCCCCAGGACTGAAGCTTTCTTT.

The chain has TRBV6-5 and TRBJ1-6, with D unresolved. The germline V gene has CDR1 MNHEY and CDR2 SVGAGI. V lost 2 bases, J lost 5 bases, and 7 bases lay in between. This CDR3 has 14 amino acids. The CDR3, as DNA: TGTGCCAGCAGTTACACGCCCGATAATTCACCCCTCCACTTT. Protein: CASSYTPDNSPLHF.

The chain combines TRBV19 with TRBJ2-3; D may be TRBD2 (5 bases). V shed 2 bases and J shed 0 bases, with 12 bases lying between them. This CDR3 has 16 residues. Per germline, CDR1 LNHDA and CDR2 SQIVND (reference sequence). The CDR3 DNA is TGTGCCAGTAGTATATCTCGAGCGGTGAGCACAGATACGCAGTATTTT. Its protein is CASSISRAVSTDTQYF.

The V call is TRBV9, the J call TRBJ2-3, with 12 bases lining up with TRBD1. CDR3 length equals 16 residues. The V and J ends lost 4 bases and 4 bases, in that order; junction bases with no gene match: 7. Germline values: CDR1 SGDLS, CDR2 YYNGEE. CDR3: CASSRSGTGGADTQYF. In DNA, the CDR3 is TGTGCCAGCAGCAGATCCGGGACAGGGGGCGCAGATACGCAGTATTTT.

This clone was recorded only once. J is TRBJ2-3 and V is TRBV6-5; 7 nucleotides agree with TRBD2. CDR3 length: 15 residues. Germline loops: CDR1 MNHEY, CDR2 SVGAGI. J lost 3 bases, V lost 6 bases, and 9 bases had no gene match. The CDR3 region is CASRSRRTSTDTQYF. CDR3 nucleotide sequence: TGTGCCAGCAGGTCCCGTAGGACTAGTACAGATACGCAGTATTTT.

In nucleotides, the CDR3 is TGCGCCAGCAGCTCAGGACAGACCTCTTACAATGAGCAGTTCTTC. This sequence encodes CASSSGQTSYNEQFF. The chain recombines TRBV5-1 with TRBJ2-1; TRBD1 is a possible D gene (6 bases). This CDR3 region has 15 residues. With 3 bases removed from V and 4 bases from J, the gap between germline ends came to 14 bases. The germline gives CDR1 SGHRS, CDR2 YFSETQ.

V is TRBV2 and J is TRBJ1-2, with D hard to call. CDR1 and CDR2 (germline): SNHLY, FYNNEI. Trimming removed 7 bases from V and 8 bases from J, with 14 bases in between. There are 12 residues in the CDR3. The CDR3 spells CASTLRDRGYTF. CDR3 in DNA: TGTGCCAGCACATTGAGGGATCGGGGCTACACCTTC.

The gene calls are TRBV10-1 and TRBJ1-1; tentatively, D is TRBD1 (6 bases). The V and J ends lost 4 bases and 1 base respectively, with 16 bases between them. Germline lookup yields CDR1 WNHNN and CDR2 SYGVQD (reference sequence). CDR3 length equals 16 residues. CDR3 sequence reads: CASSVKVATGNTEAFF. The DNA for the CDR3 is TGCGCCAGCAGTGTGAAGGTAGCGACAGGGAACACTGAAGCTTTCTTT.

V and J are TRBV25-1 and TRBJ1-6; D is unclear. Germline V gives CDR1 MGHDK, CDR2 SYGVNS. CDR3 length: 15 residues. V lost 5 bases and J 10 bases, leaving 18 bases between the germline ends. The CDR3 reads CASSPLQLLGSPLHF. CDR3 bases: TGTGCCAGCAGTCCCCTCCAGTTGTTAGGGTCACCCCTCCACTTT.

This clone showed up just a few times. This chain joins TRBV4-1 and TRBJ2-5; the D is unclear. The CDR3 spans 12 residues. Trimming stripped 4 bases from V and 4 bases from J, with 7 bases between. Germline V gene sequence: CDR1 MGHRA, CDR2 YSYEKL. CDR3 loop: CASSRVGETQYF. The CDR3 region has the DNA TGCGCCAGCAGCCGTGTTGGAGAGACCCAGTACTTC.

CDR3 protein: CSVEETASTDTQYF. CDR3 in DNA: TGCAGCGTTGAGGAGACAGCTAGCACAGATACGCAGTATTTT. The chain couples TRBV29-1 to TRBJ2-3; tentative D call: TRBD1 (5 bases). V shed 3 bases and J shed 0 bases, with 10 bases lying between them. The CDR3 contains 14 residues. Per the germline V gene, CDR1 is SQVTM and CDR2 is ANQGSEA.

The chain joins TRBV4-3 to TRBJ2-3, with 7 bases fitting TRBD1. The length of the CDR3 is 12 residues. Germline V gives CDR1 LGHNA, CDR2 YSLEER. V was clipped by 1 base and J by 10 bases; unmatched bases: 2. The CDR3 protein is CASSQGQGPQYF. In DNA, the CDR3 is TGCGCCAGCAGCCAAGGACAGGGCCCGCAGTATTTT.

This clone has only a few counts. V and J are TRBV4-1 and TRBJ1-5; tentative D call: TRBD1 (6 bases). V dropped 3 bases and J dropped 6 bases, with 15 bases sitting between them. CDR3 size: 15 residues. Germline lookup yields CDR1 MGHRA and CDR2 YSYEKL. The DNA for the CDR3 is TGCGCCAGCAGCCAGCCGGGACAAGGCTCTCAGCCCCAGCATTTT. Its protein product is CASSQPGQGSQPQHF.

The rearrangement links TRBV10-3 to TRBJ1-6, with D unclear. The germline gives CDR1 ENHRY, CDR2 SYGVKD. V was clipped by 3 bases and J by 8 bases, with 8 bases between them. This CDR3 is 13 amino acids long. In DNA form, the CDR3 reads TGTGCCATCAGTGAAATATCCGATTCACCCCTCCACTTT. This sequence encodes CAISEISDSPLHF.

The V and J genes are TRBV18 and TRBJ1-4; D gene ambiguous. V gave up 3 bases and J gave up 8 bases, with 10 bases separating them. Looked up from germline, CDR1 is KGHSH and CDR2 is LQKENI. CDR3 length equals 13 residues. The CDR3 sequence: CASSPYPGEKLFF. The CDR3 DNA reads TGTGCCAGCTCACCGTATCCGGGGGAAAAACTGTTTTTT. The complete variable domain, with remaining parts taken from reference TRBV18 and TRBJ1-4, reads NAGVMQNPRHLVRRRGQEARLRCSPMKGHSHVYWYRQLPEEGLKFMVYLQKENIIDESGMPKERFSAEFPKEGPSILRIQQVVRGDSAAYFCASSPYPGEKLFFGSGTQLSVL.

This clone came up once. The chain is built from TRBV6-4 and TRBJ1-6; no reliable D call. With 4 bases removed from V and 8 bases from J, the gap between germline ends came to 12 bases. The CDR3 contains 14 residues. CDR1 and CDR2 (germline): MRHNA, SNTAGT. The CDR3 DNA reads TGTGCCAGCAGTGCCAATCCACAAGATTCACCCCTCCACTTT. Residues: CASSANPQDSPLHF.

The chain uses TRBV10-3 and TRBJ1-1, with a weak D call TRBD1 (6 bases). This CDR3 spans 13 amino acids. Germline CDR1 ENHRY, CDR2 SYGVKD. Trimming cost V 6 bases and J 0 bases, with 8 bases left between them. This CDR3 reads CAISTGLNTEAFF. The CDR3 DNA reads as TGTGCCATCAGCACAGGGTTGAACACTGAAGCTTTCTTT.

The V and J genes are TRBV4-1 and TRBJ2-5; D not resolved. The CDR3 is 17 amino acids. The V and J ends lost 3 bases and 3 bases respectively, with 20 bases between them. Germline CDR1 is MGHRA and CDR2 is YSYEKL. CDR3 in amino acids: CASSHVLRTTKKETQYF. CDR3 bases: TGCGCCAGCAGCCATGTTCTACGGACGACCAAGAAAGAGACCCAGTACTTC.

The chain recombines TRBV2 with TRBJ1-2; 8 bases are a match to TRBD1. Germline values: CDR1 SNHLY, CDR2 FYNNEI. The ends lost 6 bases at V and 5 bases at J; junction bases unmatched: 8. The CDR3 length is 14 residues. The CDR3 coding sequence is TGTGCCAGCAGGGAACGCGGGACAGGTTATGGCTACACCTTC. Protein product: CASRERGTGYGYTF. Based on the CDR3 plus reference TRBV2 and TRBJ1-2, the full variable domain is EPEVTQTPSHQVTQMGQEVILRCVPISNHLYFYWYRQILGQKVEFLVSFYNNEISEKSEIFDDQFSVERPDGSNFTLKIRSTKLEDSAMYFCASRERGTGYGYTFGSGTRLTVV.

This chain joins TRBV7-2 and TRBJ2-3; D perhaps matches TRBD2 (6 bases). The germline CDR1 and CDR2 sequences are SGHTA and FQGNSA. The CDR3 length is 16 residues. The V end lost 1 base, the J end lost 0 bases, and 11 bases lay between the germline ends. This CDR3 is CASSLVRDSSTDTQYF. CDR3 DNA: TGTGCCAGCAGCTTAGTGAGGGACTCAAGCACAGATACGCAGTATTTT.

The CDR3 bases are TGTGCCAGCAGTTCAAAAGGTGGCGGCACCTACGAGCAGTACGTC. Translation: CASSSKGGGTYEQYV. V usage is TRBV6-6 and J usage is TRBJ2-7; D unresolved. The CDR3 runs to 15 residues. Trimming took 4 bases from V and 2 from J, leaving 15 bases between them. Germline assignment: CDR1 MNHNY and CDR2 SVGAGI (reference sequence).

Here the CDR3 DNA reads TGCGCCAGCAGCCTTAGGACGGGGAACACCGGGGAGCTGTTTTTT. It yields the protein CASSLRTGNTGELFF. The genes are TRBV5-1 and TRBJ2-2, with D hard to call. Trimming took off 4 bases at V and 1 base at J, with 11 bases between the two ends. The CDR3 has 15 residues. Germline V CDR1 and CDR2: SGHRS, YFSETQ.

The V gene is TRBV10-1, the J gene TRBJ2-5; D remains unclear. Germline values: CDR1 WNHNN, CDR2 SYGVQD (reference sequence). Trimming shortened V by 6 bases and J by 0 bases, and 11 bases separated the two germline ends. This CDR3 has 14 amino acids. The CDR3 sequence is CASRRTSDQETQYF. CDR3 bases: TGCGCCAGCAGAAGAACGTCCGACCAAGAGACCCAGTACTTC.